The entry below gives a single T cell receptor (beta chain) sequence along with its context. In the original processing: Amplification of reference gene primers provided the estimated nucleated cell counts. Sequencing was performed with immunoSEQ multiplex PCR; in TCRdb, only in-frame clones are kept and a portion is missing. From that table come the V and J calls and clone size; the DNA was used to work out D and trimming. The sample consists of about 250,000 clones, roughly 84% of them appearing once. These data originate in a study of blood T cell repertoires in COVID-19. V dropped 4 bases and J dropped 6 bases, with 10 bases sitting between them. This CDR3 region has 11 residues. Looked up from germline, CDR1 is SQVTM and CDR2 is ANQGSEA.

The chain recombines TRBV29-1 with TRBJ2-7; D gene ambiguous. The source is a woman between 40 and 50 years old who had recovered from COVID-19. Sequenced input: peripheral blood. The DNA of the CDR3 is TGCAGCGTTGGTCGCTCGGGCGAGCAGTACTTC. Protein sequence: CSVGRSGEQYF.